Listed here are 28 T cell receptor beta chains from one sample, sequenced in a study of human T cells and chemical hapten exposure. A single record per CDR3 protein comes from TCRdb applying MiXCR to the RACE reads. Found here are approximately 340,000 distinct CDR3 sequences, approximately 6.3% of them singletons; the top ten hold less than 10%. The time point is: patch test 1, 2 weeks after DPC sensitization. Treatment defined: therapeutic diphenylcyclopropenone sensitization with weekly scalp DPC. Sequencing was performed on whole blood, taken in connection with sensitization to the hapten diphenylcyclopropenone (DPC). These receptors were collected from a woman aged 18-29 years with alopecia areata. Some clones in this sample may be carry-over from other donors' samples.

This clonotype occurred many times. The chain uses TRBV6-5 and TRBJ1-6; 8 positions agree with TRBD1. The CDR3 loop spans 16 amino acids. CDR1 and CDR2 (germline): MNHEY, SVGAGI. Losses at the gene ends were 6 bases for V and 10 bases for J; bases not matched to a gene: 14. CDR3 DNA sequence: TGTGCCAGCAGATTAGTTAAAGGGACAGGCGGGTCACCCCTCCACTTT. This encodes CASRLVKGTGGSPLHF.

This clonotype occurred many times. The chain combines TRBV3-1 with TRBJ2-2; D ambiguous. V shed 0 bases and J shed 4 bases, with 3 bases lying between them. The germline V gene encodes CDR1 LGHDT and CDR2 YNNKEL (reference sequence). This CDR3 is 13 amino acids long. CDR3 nucleotide sequence: TGTGCCAGCAGCCAAGACCCCACCGGGGAGCTGTTTTTT. It is translated as CASSQDPTGELFF.

The rearrangement joins TRBV12-3 or TRBV12-4 to TRBJ1-5, with D perhaps matching TRBD1 (6 bases). With 5 bases removed from V and 0 bases from J, the gap between germline ends came to 8 bases. CDR3 length: 14 amino acids. CDR3 in DNA: TGTGCCAGCAGTCAACAGGGTAGCAATCAGCCCCAGCATTTT. It encodes CASSQQGSNQPQHF.

This chain uses TRBV6-6 with TRBJ2-3; D possibly corresponds to TRBD2 (6 bases). The CDR3 has 15 residues. V was cut by 5 bases and J by 4 bases, with 16 bases left in between. In germline, CDR1 is MNHNY, CDR2 SVGAGI (reference sequence). The CDR3 here is CASSTWTRGADTQYF. The CDR3, as DNA: TGTGCCAGCAGTACATGGACTCGCGGGGCAGATACGCAGTATTTT.

The table lists this clonotype with many counts. The CDR3 nucleotides are TGTGCCAGCAAGGGACAGGGGAGCTCCTACGAGCAGTACTTC. It translates to CASKGQGSSYEQYF. The V gene is TRBV12-3 or TRBV12-4, the J gene TRBJ2-7; 10 nucleotides agree with TRBD1. Unmatched junction bases numbered 3, after V lost 7 bases and J lost 0 bases. The CDR3 runs to 14 residues.

This clonotype was counted ten times or more. The CDR3 here is CASSSTGGDTEAFF. The CDR3, as DNA: TGTGCCAGCAGCTCGACAGGGGGCGACACTGAAGCTTTCTTT. The chain has TRBV7-3 and TRBJ1-1, with 10 bases lining up with TRBD1. The CDR3 loop spans 14 amino acids. The ends lost 4 bases at V and 3 bases at J; junction bases unmatched: 2. From germline, CDR1 is SGHTA and CDR2 FQGTGA. The full variable domain, with the rest looked up from reference TRBV7-3 and TRBJ1-1, is GAGVSQTPSNKVTEKGKYVELRCDPISGHTALYWYRQSLGQGPEFLIYFQGTGAADDSGLPNDRFFAVRPEGSVSTLKIQRTERGDSAVYLCASSSTGGDTEAFFGQGTRLTVV.

Notes on this clonotype: One junction end disagrees with the germline gene, perhaps due to a read error. This chain's CDR3 is CASSQDPDGIAGGSTETQYF. The CDR3 DNA sequence: TGCGCCAGCAGCCAAGATCCAGATGGTATAGCGGGGGGCAGCACAGAAACGCAGTATTTT. J is TRBJ2-3 and V is TRBV4-1, with 10 bases identical to TRBD2. The germline gives CDR1 MGHRA, CDR2 YSYEKL. This CDR3 contains 20 residues.

V is TRBV25-1 and J is TRBJ2-1, with D perhaps TRBD1 or TRBD2 (8 bases each). The germline V gene has CDR1 MGHDK and CDR2 SYGVNS. The CDR3 spans 18 residues. Trimming pared 5 bases from V and 5 bases from J, leaving 25 bases between. The CDR3 protein is CASSQRGGRTGRNNEQFF. The DNA of the CDR3 is TGTGCCAGCAGTCAACGGGGGGGGCGGACAGGGAGAAACAATGAGCAGTTCTTC.

The V and J genes are TRBV4-1 and TRBJ2-3; 9 bases map to TRBD2. Germline-derived CDR1 and CDR2 are MGHRA and YSYEKL. The CDR3 is 15 amino acids. Unmatched junction bases numbered 4, after V lost 1 base and J lost 5 bases. Here the CDR3 reads CASSQVAAGGDTQYF. The CDR3 DNA is TGCGCCAGCAGCCAAGTCGCAGCGGGGGGAGATACGCAGTATTTT.

This clonotype has just a few counts. DNA of the CDR3: TGTGCCAGCTCACCACGTAGCGAGGGGGGGGAGCAGTACTTC. Its protein product is CASSPRSEGGEQYF. The gene calls are TRBV18 and TRBJ2-7, with a weak D call TRBD2 (7 bases). Germline V CDR1 and CDR2: KGHSH, LQKENI. The CDR3 is 14 residues long. With 1 base removed from V and 7 bases from J, the gap between germline ends came to 14 bases.

This CDR3 reads CSARMNTEAFF. CDR3 nucleotides: TGCAGTGCTAGAATGAACACTGAAGCTTTCTTT. The rearrangement links TRBV20-1 to TRBJ1-1; D unclear. CDR1 DFQATT and CDR2 SNEGSKA come from the germline V gene (reference sequence). This CDR3 contains 11 residues. The germline V and J ends were trimmed by 2 bases and 0 bases, with 1 base remaining between them.

At least ten counts were recorded for this clonotype. The rearrangement uses TRBV5-1 and TRBJ1-6; no firm D call. This CDR3 is 15 amino acids long. Trimming stripped 4 bases from V and 9 bases from J, with 17 bases between. The V gene's germline CDR1 is SGHRS and CDR2 YFSETQ. Here the CDR3 reads CASSADPSRPSPLHF. The CDR3 nucleotides read TGCGCCAGCAGCGCGGACCCGAGCCGCCCTTCACCCCTCCACTTT.

This clonotype has ten or more counts. The gene calls are TRBV4-2 and TRBJ2-7; 8 nucleotides agree with TRBD2. Trimming cost V 0 bases and J 2 bases; bases outside gene matches: 6. CDR1 and CDR2 (germline): LGHNA, YNFKEQ. The CDR3 loop spans 16 amino acids. The CDR3 loop is CASSQDVSGGAYEQYF. CDR3 DNA sequence: TGTGCCAGCAGCCAAGATGTCAGCGGGGGAGCCTACGAGCAGTACTTC.

In its sample, this clonotype was seen many times. V and J are TRBV18 and TRBJ2-3, with D tentatively TRBD2 (5 bases). Trimming took 1 base from V and 2 from J, leaving 13 bases between them. The CDR3 extends over 16 amino acids. In germline, CDR1 is KGHSH, CDR2 LQKENI. DNA of the CDR3: TGTGCCAGCTCACCACGAATCGTTAGCGCCACAGATACGCAGTATTTT. It specifies CASSPRIVSATDTQYF.

There are a few counts of this clonotype. DNA of the CDR3: TGTGCCATCGCTAGAGGGACAAATTCCTACGAGCAGTACTTC. This encodes CAIARGTNSYEQYF. The J gene is TRBJ2-7, the V gene TRBV2; possibly TRBD1 for D (6 bases). The V end was cut by 10 bases, the J end by 1 base, with 17 bases between. Germline-derived CDR1 and CDR2 are SNHLY and FYNNEI. The CDR3 spans 14 residues.

This clonotype has a handful of counts. The chain carries TRBV5-4 and TRBJ2-1, with a weak D call TRBD1 (6 bases). Germline CDR1 and CDR2: SGHNT and YYREEE (reference sequence). The CDR3 is 15 residues long. The germline V and J ends were trimmed by 0 bases and 5 bases, with 12 bases remaining between them. DNA of the CDR3: TGTGCCAGCAGCTTGGACTGGGGGCCCAACAATGAGCAGTTCTTC. Amino acid sequence: CASSLDWGPNNEQFF. Drawing the rest from reference TRBV5-4 and TRBJ2-1, the complete variable domain is ETGVTQSPTHLIKTRGQQVTLRCSSQSGHNTVSWYQQALGQGPQFIFQYYREEENGRGNFPPRFSGLQFPNYSSELNVNALELDDSALYLCASSLDWGPNNEQFFGPGTRLTVL.

In its sample, this clonotype was seen many times. This sequence joins TRBV7-9 and TRBJ1-4; TRBD1 might be the D (6 bases). This CDR3 has 13 residues. Germline V lookup: CDR1 SEHNR, CDR2 FQNEAQ (reference sequence). The V and J ends lost 4 bases and 14 bases respectively, with 17 bases between them. As DNA, the CDR3 is TGTGCCAGCAGCTGGACAGCTAATGAACGGCTGTTTTTT. Its translation is CASSWTANERLFF.

This chain links TRBV13 with TRBJ2-3; TRBD2 agrees at 8 bases. V was clipped by 5 bases and J by 1 base; unmatched bases: 8. The germline V gene has CDR1 PRHDT and CDR2 FYEKMQ (reference sequence). The length of the CDR3 is 16 residues. CDR3 in amino acids: CASSRSGLGGTDTQYF. Here the CDR3 DNA reads TGTGCCAGCAGCCGATCGGGACTAGGGGGCACAGATACGCAGTATTTT.

This clonotype has a handful of counts. The V call is TRBV28, the J call TRBJ1-5, with D uncertain. The germline V gene encodes CDR1 MDHEN and CDR2 SYDVKM. Trimming shortened V by 7 bases and J by 4 bases, and 20 bases separated the two germline ends. The CDR3 contains 16 residues. In DNA, the CDR3 is TGTGCCAGCATCAAGGGCGGCCCAGTCATTAATCAGCCCCAGCATTTT. It codes for CASIKGGPVINQPQHF.

This clonotype has just a few counts. The chain joins TRBV12-3 or TRBV12-4 to TRBJ1-4; no clear D gene. The CDR3 is 14 amino acids. Trimming shortened V by 2 bases and J by 7 bases, and 11 bases separated the two germline ends. The CDR3: CASSLRTLGEKLFF. The CDR3 bases are TGTGCCAGCAGTTTAAGGACCCTGGGTGAAAAACTGTTTTTT.

This chain joins TRBV9 and TRBJ2-1; 9 positions match TRBD2. J lost 8 bases, V lost 2 bases, and 8 bases had no gene match. The CDR3 has 15 residues. Germline CDR1 reads SGDLS; CDR2 reads YYNGEE. As DNA, the CDR3 is TGTGCCAGCAGCGTGGCAAGCGGGGGGAGCCATGAGCAGTTCTTC. This codes for CASSVASGGSHEQFF.

This clonotype was detected only a few times. The chain has TRBV7-9 and TRBJ1-2; D gene unclear. CDR1 and CDR2 (germline): SEHNR, FQNEAQ (reference sequence). CDR3 size: 14 residues. Trimming removed 0 bases at V and 6 bases at J, with 11 bases between. CDR3 loop: CASSLASVADGYTF. The CDR3 DNA reads as TGTGCCAGCAGCTTAGCCTCAGTAGCTGATGGCTACACCTTC.

This clonotype was observed many times. The rearrangement joins TRBV11-1 to TRBJ2-1; a weak D match, TRBD2 (6 bases). The V gene's germline CDR1 is SGHAT and CDR2 FQDESV (reference sequence). This CDR3 region has 14 residues. Trimming left V 2 bases short and J 8 bases short, with 13 bases between. DNA of the CDR3: TGTGCCAGCAGCTTATACGGGGGTTGGGATGAGCAGTTCTTC. It translates to CASSLYGGWDEQFF.

This clonotype was seen only a few times. This sequence joins TRBV27 and TRBJ2-7; D is tentatively TRBD1 or TRBD2 (7 bases each). This CDR3 contains 17 residues. CDR1 is MNHEY and CDR2 is SMNVEV in the germline V gene (reference sequence). V lost 7 bases, J lost 6 bases, and 28 bases lay in between. CDR3 DNA: TGTGCCAGCACCTCACTGGGACAGCGGGGTGGCTGGGGCGAGCAGTACTTC. Translating it yields CASTSLGQRGGWGEQYF.

Remarks on this clonotype: A much larger clonotype is one base distant, so this may be a read error. The genes are TRBV6-5 and TRBJ1-6, with no clear D. V dropped 7 bases and J dropped 5 bases, with 21 bases sitting between them. The CDR3 totals 17 residues. The germline V gene has CDR1 MNHEY and CDR2 SVGAGI. CDR3: CASTSLVGGADNSPLHF. The CDR3 nucleotides read TGTGCCAGCACCTCCCTTGTGGGAGGCGCCGATAATTCACCCCTCCACTTT.

The J gene is TRBJ2-5, the V gene TRBV6-2 or TRBV6-3; 7 nucleotides align to TRBD2. Germline CDR1 is MNHEY and CDR2 is SVGEGT. Trimming at V came to 6 bases and at J to 7 bases, leaving 14 bases not matched to a gene. This CDR3 region has 15 residues. DNA of the CDR3: TGTGCCAGCAGGGGATCTAGCGGTGGGTCTAGGACCCAGTACTTC. As protein: CASRGSSGGSRTQYF.

This clonotype was detected only a few times. The V and J genes are TRBV2 and TRBJ2-3, with 8 bases aligning to TRBD2. The V gene's germline CDR1 is SNHLY and CDR2 FYNNEI. J lost 2 bases, V lost 4 bases, and 8 bases had no gene match. CDR3 length: 16 residues. The CDR3 nucleotides are TGTGCCAGCAGTGCGTTCGCGGGGGGCCTCACAGATACGCAGTATTTT. This gives the protein CASSAFAGGLTDTQYF.

At least ten counts were recorded for this clonotype. The chain carries TRBV6-2 or TRBV6-3 and TRBJ2-5, with unresolved D. CDR3 size: 14 residues. The germline V gene encodes CDR1 MNHEY and CDR2 SVGEGT. The V and J ends lost 6 bases and 0 bases respectively, with 11 bases between them. The DNA for the CDR3 is TGTGCCAGCAGCCCGGCACTGTACCAAGAGACCCAGTACTTC. Amino acids: CASSPALYQETQYF.